Listed here is a single T cell receptor (beta chain). Its antigen is still unknown. The sample belongs to a study of T-cell reconstitution after alpha-beta-depleted transplantation in children. The study, taken as a whole, reports: Alpha-beta T cells present about two months after transplant were reported to originate from several hundred expanded graft clones.

Preparing the TCRbeta library involved the use of unique molecular identifiers. TCRdb fed the PCR reads into MiXCR, producing one record per CDR3 protein. The data contain more than 500,000 distinct CDR3 sequences, more than 9.5% of them singletons. The germline V and J ends were trimmed by 4 bases and 10 bases, with 16 bases remaining between them. Germline loops: CDR1 MDHEN, CDR2 SYDVKM. The CDR3 has 13 amino acids. The chain joins TRBV28 to TRBJ1-1, with D possibly TRBD1 on 6 matching bases. Sequencing used PBMCs, mostly from graft donor cells, obtained 180 days after TCRalphabeta/CD19-depleted stem cell transplant. The TCR originated in a female patient between 2 and 10 years old who had a stem cell transplant for aplastic anemia, so the T cells may come from the graft donor. Written as DNA, the CDR3 is TGTGCCAGCAGTTCCGGGGGGCATCACGGAGCTTTCTTT. This codes for CASSSGGHHGAFF.